A single sample gave rise to the 27 T cell receptor beta chains below, sequenced in a study. TCRdb reprocessed the 5' RACE reads with MiXCR, giving one entry per CDR3 protein. The sample lists tens of thousands of distinct CDR3 sequences; about 28% were seen once. The material sequenced was naive CD4+ T cells sorted from blood. Described subset: naive CD4+ T cells, CD4+CD45RA+CD25-. These receptors were taken from a female donor with breast cancer.

This clonotype was counted between two and nine times. The chain uses TRBV7-9 and TRBJ2-5; D is unresolved. The V end was cut by 2 bases, the J end by 2 bases, with 15 bases between. The CDR3 spans 16 residues. In germline, CDR1 is SEHNR, CDR2 FQNEAQ (reference sequence). The CDR3, as DNA: TGTGCCAGCAGCTTACACCCCCTGGACGGTCAAGAGACCCAGTACTTC. Encoded protein: CASSLHPLDGQETQYF.

A few counts support this clonotype. CDR3 sequence (DNA): TGCAGTGCTAGAGGGGGACTAGCGGGGGGAGGCGGCCAGTACTTC. It is translated as CSARGGLAGGGGQYF. The chain carries TRBV20-1 and TRBJ2-5; TRBD2 agrees at 15 bases. With 1 base clipped from V and 10 bases from J, the junction kept 7 bases outside the gene matches. CDR3 length: 15 residues. Germline values: CDR1 DFQATT, CDR2 SNEGSKA (reference sequence).

The sample holds many counts of this clonotype. The CDR3 loop reads CATGQGGNTGELFF. The CDR3 DNA sequence: TGTGCCACGGGACAGGGAGGGAACACCGGGGAGCTGTTTTTT. V and J are TRBV2 and TRBJ2-2; 9 nucleotides align to TRBD1. With V trimmed by 10 bases and J by 1 base, 4 bases remained unmatched. The CDR3 totals 14 residues. Germline-derived CDR1 and CDR2 are SNHLY and FYNNEI.

This chain links TRBV20-1 with TRBJ2-1, with 12 bases matching TRBD2. The CDR3 sequence is 15 residues long. With 6 bases clipped from V and 7 bases from J, the junction kept 10 bases outside the gene matches. Germline-derived CDR1 and CDR2 are DFQATT and SNEGSKA (reference sequence). The DNA of the CDR3 is TGCAGTGCCCTAAGCCCTAGCGGGAGGGCTAATGAGCAGTTCTTC. Translated, it gives CSALSPSGRANEQFF.

The genes are TRBV20-1 and TRBJ1-6; the match to TRBD1 covers 7 bases. V shed 0 bases and J 8 bases; nucleotides not matched to a gene: 4. The germline V gene encodes CDR1 DFQATT and CDR2 SNEGSKA (reference sequence). This CDR3 contains 14 residues. The CDR3 here is CSARENRGDSPLHF. The CDR3 DNA reads TGCAGTGCTAGAGAAAACAGGGGAGATTCACCCCTCCACTTT.

This clonotype qualifies as medium-sized (0.01 to 0.1%). The gene calls are TRBV20-1 and TRBJ2-1; 8 nucleotides match TRBD2. In germline, CDR1 is DFQATT, CDR2 SNEGSKA (reference sequence). The J segment lost 4 bases and the V segment lost 1 base, leaving 3 bases of the junction unmatched. This CDR3 comprises 14 residues. The CDR3 DNA is TGCAGTGCTAGAGGGCGGGGGGTATACAATGAGCAGTTCTTC. Translating it yields CSARGRGVYNEQFF.

The chain has TRBV12-3 or TRBV12-4 and TRBJ1-4, with D perhaps TRBD1 (6 bases). The CDR3 covers 14 residues. V was clipped by 1 base and J by 8 bases, with 11 bases between them. CDR3 sequence: CASSLDGTTEKLFF. The CDR3 region has the DNA TGTGCCAGCAGTTTAGACGGGACAACCGAAAAACTGTTTTTT.

This clonotype was detected a few times. The genes are TRBV7-2 and TRBJ2-1, with TRBD2 matching 13 bases. The CDR3 is 20 amino acids. Germline-derived CDR1 and CDR2 are SGHTA and FQGNSA. The junction had 16 bases not matched to a gene; V was cut back by 4 bases and J by 4 bases. CDR3 DNA: TGTGCCAGCAGCTCCACCGGCCGGACTAGCGGGAGTGGGGGATACAATGAGCAGTTCTTC. This codes for CASSSTGRTSGSGGYNEQFF. Full variable domain (outside the CDR3, taken from reference TRBV7-2 and TRBJ2-1): GAGVSQSPSNKVTEKGKDVELRCDPISGHTALYWYRQSLGQGLEFLIYFQGNSAPDKSGLPSDRFSAERTGGSVSTLTIQRTQQEDSAVYLCASSSTGRTSGSGGYNEQFFGPGTRLTVL.

The chain uses TRBV5-1 and TRBJ2-1; TRBD2 matches 9 bases. CDR1 is SGHRS and CDR2 is YFSETQ in the germline V gene. Germline trimming cut 8 bases from V and 5 bases from J; bases unmatched to any gene: 14. The CDR3 has 16 residues. CDR3 in amino acids: CASHLTGGGAHNEQFF. CDR3 in DNA: TGCGCCAGTCATTTGACTGGCGGGGGGGCCCACAATGAGCAGTTCTTC.

This clonotype was observed a handful of times. The V and J genes are TRBV24-1 and TRBJ1-2; a weak D match, TRBD1 (6 bases). CDR3 length: 13 residues. The V end lost 8 bases, the J end lost 5 bases, and 14 bases lay between the germline ends. The germline gives CDR1 KGHDR, CDR2 SFDVKD. CDR3 sequence reads: CATKRTGQYGYTF. CDR3 sequence (DNA): TGTGCCACCAAACGAACAGGGCAGTATGGCTACACCTTC.

The J gene is TRBJ2-2, the V gene TRBV24-1, with D unclear. From germline, CDR1 is KGHDR and CDR2 SFDVKD. This CDR3 region has 15 residues. The ends were cut back, 1 base at V and 3 bases at J, with 8 bases in the middle. This CDR3 reads CATSDFYTDTGELFF. The CDR3 DNA reads TGTGCCACCAGTGATTTCTACACGGACACCGGGGAGCTGTTTTTT.

The rearrangement uses TRBV7-2 and TRBJ2-7; D remains ambiguous. This CDR3 has 12 residues. In germline, CDR1 is SGHTA, CDR2 FQGNSA. V lost 2 bases and J 6 bases, leaving 8 bases between the germline ends. CDR3 nucleotides: TGTGCCAGCAGCTTATACGGAGCCGAGCAGTACTTC. Translated, it gives CASSLYGAEQYF.

There are many counts of this clonotype. The chain carries TRBV7-9 and TRBJ2-1; D perhaps matches TRBD2 (5 bases). The CDR3 is 14 amino acids. Trimming took 1 base from V and 4 from J, leaving 8 bases between them. The germline CDR1 and CDR2 sequences are SEHNR and FQNEAQ (reference sequence). The CDR3 region is CASSLVSGYNEQFF. CDR3 bases: TGTGCCAGCAGCTTAGTGTCGGGGTACAATGAGCAGTTCTTC.

This clonotype was observed a few times. The chain joins TRBV9 to TRBJ2-1, with D possibly being TRBD1 (5 bases). CDR1 and CDR2 (germline): SGDLS, YYNGEE. The V and J ends lost 1 base and 2 bases respectively, with 10 bases between them. CDR3 length: 15 amino acids. CDR3 amino acids: CASSVSDSTYNEQFF. The CDR3 DNA follows: TGTGCCAGCAGCGTATCTGACAGCACCTACAATGAGCAGTTCTTC.

This clonotype occurred many times. V gene TRBV5-1 combines with J gene TRBJ2-5; 10 bases agree with TRBD2. The CDR3 consists of 18 residues. Germline assignment: CDR1 SGHRS and CDR2 YFSETQ. V was pared by 5 bases and J by 4 bases, with 17 bases of the junction left unmatched. CDR3: CASRLLLAGELIRETQYF. As DNA, the CDR3 is TGCGCCAGCAGACTGCTCCTAGCGGGAGAATTGATCCGAGAGACCCAGTACTTC.

This clonotype was found a few times. The chain employs TRBV6-5 and TRBJ1-4; no definite D call. The ends were cut back, 2 bases at V and 12 bases at J, with 13 bases in the middle. The CDR3 covers 13 residues. CDR1 and CDR2 (germline): MNHEY, SVGAGI. CDR3: CASSYNPMKELFF. For the CDR3, the DNA is TGTGCCAGCAGTTACAACCCTATGAAAGAACTGTTTTTT.

This clonotype was picked up one time. The chain carries TRBV7-6 and TRBJ2-5; weak D call: TRBD1 (7 bases). The CDR3 length is 13 residues. Per germline, CDR1 SGHVS and CDR2 FNYEAQ. V gave up 5 bases and J gave up 5 bases, with 12 bases separating them. CDR3 DNA: TGTGCCAGCAGCGCGGGACAGAAGGAGACCCAGTACTTC. Residues: CASSAGQKETQYF.

CDR3 residues: CASSDTGRTGELFF. DNA for the CDR3: TGTGCCAGCAGTGACACAGGGCGGACCGGGGAGCTGTTTTTT. The chain carries TRBV25-1 and TRBJ2-2; D might be TRBD1 (6 bases). Germline-derived CDR1 and CDR2 are MGHDK and SYGVNS. The germline V and J ends were trimmed by 3 bases and 5 bases, with 10 bases remaining between them. The length of the CDR3 is 14 residues.

This clonotype was counted once. At one boundary the junction diverges from the germline segment, which might be a read error. The V gene is TRBV20-1, the J gene TRBJ1-5; D possibly corresponds to TRBD1 (5 bases). The germline gives CDR1 DFQATT, CDR2 SNEGSKA (reference sequence). The CDR3 sequence is 13 residues long. The DNA of the CDR3 is TGCAGTGCTAGAGTCCCGCTGGGGCAGCCCCTGCATTTT. This gives the protein CSARVPLGQPLHF.

The chain couples TRBV6-2 or TRBV6-3 to TRBJ2-1; D not certain. V was pared by 2 bases and J by 2 bases, with 4 bases between. The CDR3 extends over 13 amino acids. Germline-derived CDR1 and CDR2 are MNHEY and SVGEGT. CDR3 amino acids: CASSYETYNEQFF. The CDR3 nucleotides are TGTGCCAGCAGTTACGAGACCTACAATGAGCAGTTCTTC.

This clonotype was recorded a few times. The chain has TRBV5-1 and TRBJ1-1; D is possibly TRBD1 (6 bases). Germline V lookup: CDR1 SGHRS, CDR2 YFSETQ. V was shortened by 4 bases and J by 5 bases, with 15 bases between the two germline ends. The length of the CDR3 is 14 residues. The CDR3 DNA sequence: TGCGCCAGCAGCCTGGGGACATCGGGGACTGAAGCTTTCTTT. Protein: CASSLGTSGTEAFF.

This clonotype was counted ten times or more. This chain uses TRBV25-1 with TRBJ2-5; 9 bases match TRBD2. The CDR3 loop spans 16 amino acids. Germline V gives CDR1 MGHDK, CDR2 SYGVNS. J lost 3 bases, V lost 3 bases, and 8 bases had no gene match. CDR3 in amino acids: CASSDAGGPSEETQYF. The CDR3 DNA reads TGTGCCAGCAGTGATGCGGGAGGGCCCTCAGAAGAGACCCAGTACTTC.

V and J are TRBV4-3 and TRBJ1-3, with a possible D match to TRBD1 (5 bases). V lost 1 base and J lost 3, with 10 bases in between. Germline assignment: CDR1 LGHNA and CDR2 YSLEER. The CDR3 spans 15 residues. In DNA, the CDR3 is TGCGCCAGCAGCCAAGTGGAGGGGTTTGGAAACACCATATATTTT. As protein: CASSQVEGFGNTIYF.

J is TRBJ2-7 and V is TRBV7-2; a possible D gene is TRBD2 (6 bases). The CDR3 covers 13 residues. The V end was cut by 2 bases, the J end by 6 bases, with 11 bases between. Germline loops: CDR1 SGHTA, CDR2 FQGNSA. CDR3 bases: TGTGCCAGCAGCTTAAATCTAGCGACCGAGCAGTACTTC. Amino acid sequence: CASSLNLATEQYF.

This clonotype was detected ten times or more. The rearrangement links TRBV5-1 to TRBJ1-6, with D perhaps TRBD1 (6 bases). In germline, CDR1 is SGHRS, CDR2 YFSETQ. Trimming stripped 0 bases from V and 6 bases from J, with 7 bases between. This CDR3 has 14 residues. The CDR3: CASSLGQVNSPLHF. The DNA of the CDR3 is TGCGCCAGCAGCTTGGGACAGGTTAATTCACCCCTCCACTTT.

This clonotype has ten or more counts. The chain uses TRBV9 and TRBJ2-6; D is uncertain. This CDR3 region has 12 residues. V was shortened by 7 bases and J by 1 base, with 3 bases between the two germline ends. From germline, CDR1 is SGDLS and CDR2 YYNGEE. This chain's CDR3 is CASGSGANVLTF. The CDR3 region has the DNA TGTGCCAGCGGATCTGGGGCCAACGTCCTGACTTTC.

The rearrangement links TRBV28 to TRBJ1-1; D uncertain. V was shortened by 2 bases and J by 1 base, with 14 bases between the two germline ends. Germline loops: CDR1 MDHEN, CDR2 SYDVKM. The CDR3 extends over 16 amino acids. The CDR3 DNA sequence: TGTGCCAGCAGTTTAGGCTTGTGGGGAGCGAACACTGAAGCTTTCTTT. Translation gives CASSLGLWGANTEAFF.